These 26 T cell receptor beta chains came from one sample sequenced in a study of shared T cell receptors in the human thymus. Measured with immunoSEQ multiplex PCR; TCRdb has only the in-frame clones, and not every one. The table includes over 65,000 clones, 90% to 95% detected once. Sequencing was performed on thymocytes. The receptors stem from a human donor.

This clone was observed once. The chain couples TRBV6-1 to TRBJ2-3; possible D gene TRBD2, 5 bases. Germline values: CDR1 MNHNS, CDR2 SASEGT. The V and J ends lost 3 bases and 4 bases respectively, with 20 bases between them. This CDR3 region has 17 residues. CDR3 residues: CASSDPPSTLLADTQYF. The DNA for the CDR3 is TGTGCCAGCAGTGACCCGCCTAGCACCCTACTCGCAGATACGCAGTATTTT.

Worth noting for this clone: The junction does not match germline at one end; this may be a read error. V and J are TRBV7-9 and TRBJ1-2; D is unresolved. The germline V gene encodes CDR1 SEHNR and CDR2 FQNEAQ (reference sequence). The CDR3 length is 13 residues. The CDR3 sequence is CASSIAMGDGYTF. CDR3 DNA sequence: TGTGCCAGCAGCATAGCCATGGGAGATGGCTACACCTTC.

The chain recombines TRBV5-5 with TRBJ1-1; TRBD1 might be the D (6 bases). V was shortened by 2 bases and J by 4 bases, with 12 bases between the two germline ends. This CDR3 is 14 amino acids long. Germline CDR1 is SGHKS and CDR2 is YYEKEE (reference sequence). The CDR3, as DNA: TGTGCCAGCAGCTTCTACAGGGCGGTCACTGAAGCTTTCTTT. This codes for CASSFYRAVTEAFF. Variable domain in full (rest from reference TRBV5-5 and TRBJ1-1): DAGVTQSPTHLIKTRGQQVTLRCSPISGHKSVSWYQQVLGQGPQFIFQYYEKEERGRGNFPDRFSARQFPNYSSELNVNALLLGDSALYLCASSFYRAVTEAFFGQGTRLTVV.

The chain employs TRBV4-3 and TRBJ1-2, with D maybe TRBD1 (6 bases). V was pared by 1 base and J by 6 bases, with 15 bases between. Germline V CDR1 and CDR2: LGHNA, YSLEER. The CDR3 contains 15 residues. CDR3 region: CASSQASGAFDGYTF. CDR3 DNA: TGCGCCAGCAGCCAAGCTTCAGGGGCTTTCGATGGCTACACCTTC.

The chain has TRBV18 and TRBJ1-1; unclear D gene. V was pared by 0 bases and J by 10 bases, with 9 bases between. Germline V lookup: CDR1 KGHSH, CDR2 LQKENI. CDR3 length: 12 residues. CDR3 amino acids: CASSPPGKRAFF. The DNA for the CDR3 is TGTGCCAGCTCACCACCGGGAAAGAGAGCTTTCTTT.

This sequence joins TRBV5-5 and TRBJ1-1, with TRBD1 matching over 10 bases. CDR3 size: 17 residues. The ends lost 0 bases at V and 1 base at J; junction bases unmatched: 6. The germline V gene has CDR1 SGHKS and CDR2 YYEKEE (reference sequence). Written as DNA, the CDR3 is TGTGCCAGCAGCTTGGGAGCGGACAGGGGGTCGAACACTGAAGCTTTCTTT. Protein: CASSLGADRGSNTEAFF.

The V gene is TRBV7-2, the J gene TRBJ2-5, with D possibly matching TRBD1 (6 bases). Per the germline V gene, CDR1 is SGHTA and CDR2 is FQGNSA. V shed 1 base and J shed 2 bases, with 20 bases lying between them. The CDR3 is 18 amino acids. This CDR3 reads CASSLDRLGRGPQETQYF. DNA for the CDR3: TGTGCCAGCAGCTTAGACCGCTTAGGCAGGGGCCCTCAAGAGACCCAGTACTTC.

The rearrangement joins TRBV4-3 to TRBJ1-1; D is perhaps TRBD1 (6 bases). The CDR3 extends over 16 amino acids. V was pared by 7 bases and J by 3 bases, with 21 bases between. The germline gives CDR1 LGHNA, CDR2 YSLEER. In nucleotides, the CDR3 is TGCGCCAGCACCCGTCATAGGGGGGATAAGGACACTGAAGCTTTCTTT. This codes for CASTRHRGDKDTEAFF.

The J gene is TRBJ1-5, the V gene TRBV11-2; D is uncertain. V dropped 1 base and J dropped 3 bases, with 7 bases sitting between them. Germline values: CDR1 SGHAT, CDR2 FQNNGV. This CDR3 is 14 amino acids long. CDR3 coding DNA: TGTGCCAGCAGCTTAGTACCGGTCAATCAGCCCCAGCATTTT. It translates to CASSLVPVNQPQHF. Full variable domain (missing parts from reference TRBV11-2 and TRBJ1-5): EAGVAQSPRYKIIEKRQSVAFWCNPISGHATLYWYQQILGQGPKLLIQFQNNGVVDDSQLPKDRFSAERLKGVDSTLKIQPAKLEDSAVYLCASSLVPVNQPQHFGDGTRLSIL.

J is TRBJ1-2 and V is TRBV7-3; 12 bases are a match to TRBD1. V lost 4 bases, J lost 4 bases, and 16 bases stayed unmatched. The CDR3 totals 19 residues. Germline CDR1 reads SGHTA; CDR2 reads FQGTGA. CDR3 in amino acids: CASSSHTGTGGRLAYGYTF. Here the CDR3 DNA reads TGTGCCAGCAGCTCCCATACCGGGACAGGGGGCCGCTTAGCCTATGGCTACACCTTC. Combining the CDR3 with reference TRBV7-3 and TRBJ1-2 gives the whole variable domain GAGVSQTPSNKVTEKGKYVELRCDPISGHTALYWYRQSLGQGPEFLIYFQGTGAADDSGLPNDRFFAVRPEGSVSTLKIQRTERGDSAVYLCASSSHTGTGGRLAYGYTFGSGTRLTVV.

This chain uses TRBV6-5 with TRBJ1-5, with D uncertain. Trimming took off 1 base at V and 4 bases at J, with 5 bases between the two ends. The CDR3 has 13 residues. The germline gives CDR1 MNHEY, CDR2 SVGAGI. The CDR3 DNA follows: TGTGCCAGCAGTTACTATATAAATCAGCCCCAGCATTTT. This gives the protein CASSYYINQPQHF.

The V gene is TRBV29-1, the J gene TRBJ1-1; D is unresolved. The V and J ends lost 1 base and 4 bases respectively, with 4 bases between them. The CDR3 has 11 residues. Germline CDR1 reads SQVTM; CDR2 reads ANQGSEA. CDR3: CSVEAVTEAFF. As DNA, the CDR3 is TGCAGCGTTGAAGCGGTCACTGAAGCTTTCTTT.

The rearrangement uses TRBV19 and TRBJ1-5; 9 nucleotides align to TRBD1. Germline V gene lookup returns CDR1 LNHDA and CDR2 SQIVND (reference sequence). V was clipped by 10 bases and J by 3 bases; unmatched bases: 13. CDR3 size: 16 residues. CDR3 nucleotides: TGTGCCACCTCGCCGTCGGGACAGGGATACAATCAGCCCCAGCATTTT. The encoded protein is CATSPSGQGYNQPQHF.

The rearrangement links TRBV5-1 to TRBJ1-2, with D maybe TRBD1 (5 bases). This CDR3 is 14 amino acids long. The ends were cut back, 5 bases at V and 0 bases at J, with 11 bases in the middle. CDR1 SGHRS and CDR2 YFSETQ come from the germline V gene. This chain's CDR3 is CASRWDGTNYGYTF. DNA of the CDR3: TGCGCCAGCAGGTGGGACGGCACTAACTATGGCTACACCTTC. The variable domain in full, completed from reference TRBV5-1 and TRBJ1-2, reads KAGVTQTPRYLIKTRGQQVTLSCSPISGHRSVSWYQQTPGQGLQFLFEYFSETQRNKGNFPGRFSGRQFSNSRSEMNVSTLELGDSALYLCASRWDGTNYGYTFGSGTRLTVV.

This clone was found once. The CDR3 is CATSSTNKGYSNQPQHF. The CDR3 DNA sequence: TGTGCCACCAGCAGTACCAACAAAGGATATAGCAATCAGCCCCAGCATTTT. V usage is TRBV15 and J usage is TRBJ1-5, with D unresolved. Germline V gene data show CDR1 as LNHNV and CDR2 as YYDKDF (reference sequence). This CDR3 is built from 17 residues. Between the trimmed V and J ends, which lost 3 bases and 0 bases, there was a span of 15 bases.

J is TRBJ1-6 and V is TRBV27; D remains unclear. The CDR3 is 15 residues long. Trimming removed 0 bases from V and 7 bases from J, with 10 bases in between. Germline V gene data show CDR1 as MNHEY and CDR2 as SMNVEV (reference sequence). The CDR3 sequence is CASSLSGRRNSPLHF. CDR3 DNA: TGTGCCAGCAGTTTATCGGGCAGGAGAAATTCACCCCTCCACTTT.

The CDR3 coding sequence is TGTGCCTGGAGTGTACAAAGGTTAACATTCAATTCACCCCTCCACTTT. Translation gives CAWSVQRLTFNSPLHF. The chain recombines TRBV30 with TRBJ1-6; no reliable D call. This CDR3 comprises 16 residues. Germline CDR1 is GTSNPN and CDR2 is SVGIG (reference sequence). V was cut by 0 bases and J by 7 bases, with 16 bases left in between.

Concerning this clone: Compared with germline, one end of the junction differs, possibly owing to a read error. The chain links TRBV7-3 to TRBJ2-1, with D possibly TRBD2 on 5 matching bases. The CDR3 consists of 12 residues. The germline V gene encodes CDR1 SGHTA and CDR2 FQGTGA. CDR3 coding DNA: TGTGCCAGCAGTCCCGAGGGCGGACCCCCCCTCTTC. This codes for CASSPEGGPPLF.

V is TRBV7-9 and J is TRBJ2-3; 7 bases are shared with TRBD2. Trimming took 2 bases from V and 3 from J; bases not matched to a gene: 5. CDR1 is SEHNR and CDR2 is FQNEAQ in the germline V gene (reference sequence). There are 15 residues in the CDR3. CDR3 bases: TGTGCCAGCAGCTTATTCCGGGGAGGGACAGATACGCAGTATTTT. It yields the protein CASSLFRGGTDTQYF.

The chain has TRBV5-6 and TRBJ1-2; 7 positions agree with TRBD1. The CDR3 sequence is 17 residues long. Germline V CDR1 and CDR2: SGHDT, YYEEEE. V trimming: 1 base; J trimming: 4 bases; junction bases outside the gene matches: 13. CDR3 in DNA: TGTGCCAGCAGCTTGTACGACACAGGGGCTCCCCTCTATGGCTACACCTTC. It translates to CASSLYDTGAPLYGYTF. Together with reference TRBV5-6 and TRBJ1-2, the CDR3 gives the full variable domain: DAGVTQSPTHLIKTRGQQVTLRCSPKSGHDTVSWYQQALGQGPQFIFQYYEEEERQRGNFPDRFSGHQFPNYSSELNVNALLLGDSALYLCASSLYDTGAPLYGYTFGSGTRLTVV.

The rearrangement links TRBV4-1 to TRBJ2-7; D is perhaps TRBD1 (5 bases). CDR1 is MGHRA, CDR2 YSYEKL, per germline. The CDR3 is 17 amino acids. Trimming pared 1 base from V and 2 bases from J, leaving 18 bases between. In DNA form, the CDR3 reads TGCGCCAGCAGCCAAGCCCCCAGGGCTAAGGGTCCCTACGAGCAGTACTTC. Residues: CASSQAPRAKGPYEQYF.

The V gene is TRBV6-1, the J gene TRBJ1-2; 9 bases align to TRBD1. After removal of 6 bases from V and 9 bases from J, the junction contained 11 bases not matched to a gene. The CDR3 sequence is 14 residues long. The germline gives CDR1 MNHNS, CDR2 SASEGT. This CDR3 reads CASRAPDRGKSYTF. CDR3 bases: TGTGCCAGCAGGGCCCCTGACAGGGGGAAAAGCTACACCTTC.

The CDR3 region is CSVGTGYGYTF. The CDR3 DNA reads TGCAGCGTTGGCACAGGCTATGGCTACACCTTC. The rearrangement uses TRBV29-1 and TRBJ1-2; tentatively, D is TRBD1 (5 bases). Germline CDR1 and CDR2: SQVTM and ANQGSEA. V was cut by 4 bases and J by 4 bases, with 7 bases left in between. The CDR3 runs to 11 residues.

The chain recombines TRBV27 with TRBJ2-7; either TRBD1 or TRBD2 may supply D (5 bases each). This CDR3 region has 17 residues. Germline CDR1 and CDR2: MNHEY and SMNVEV (reference sequence). Trimming took off 5 bases at V and 0 bases at J, with 20 bases between the two ends. The DNA of the CDR3 is TGTGCCAGCAGTCTTCGGGGCGCTACCCTCGCCTCCTACGAGCAGTACTTC. Its translation: CASSLRGATLASYEQYF.

The chain has TRBV21-1 and TRBJ1-1; TRBD1 was called by the table and not checked on the DNA. TRBV21-1 is given as a pseudogene. The CDR3 consists of 13 residues. The CDR3 loop reads CASGQGLNTEAFF. The CDR3 nucleotides read TGTGCCTCGGGACAGGGACTGAACACTGAAGCTTTCTTT.

This chain links TRBV18 with TRBJ2-2; no clear D. Trimming stripped 1 base from V and 7 bases from J, with 19 bases between. The CDR3 loop spans 17 amino acids. CDR1 and CDR2 (germline): KGHSH, LQKENI. CDR3 protein: CASSPLFKEERGGELFF. In DNA, the CDR3 is TGTGCCAGCTCACCACTGTTTAAAGAGGAACGTGGCGGGGAGCTGTTTTTT.